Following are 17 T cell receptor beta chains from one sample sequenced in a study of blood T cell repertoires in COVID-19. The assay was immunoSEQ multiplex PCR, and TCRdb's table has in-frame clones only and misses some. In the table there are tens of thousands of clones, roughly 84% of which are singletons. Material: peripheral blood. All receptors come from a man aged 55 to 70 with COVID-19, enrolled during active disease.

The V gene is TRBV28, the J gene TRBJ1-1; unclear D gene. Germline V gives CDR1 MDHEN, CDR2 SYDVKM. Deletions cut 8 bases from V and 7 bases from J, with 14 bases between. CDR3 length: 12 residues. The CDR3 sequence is CASEVGRGEAFF. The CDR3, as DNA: TGTGCCAGCGAGGTTGGCCGTGGTGAAGCTTTCTTT.

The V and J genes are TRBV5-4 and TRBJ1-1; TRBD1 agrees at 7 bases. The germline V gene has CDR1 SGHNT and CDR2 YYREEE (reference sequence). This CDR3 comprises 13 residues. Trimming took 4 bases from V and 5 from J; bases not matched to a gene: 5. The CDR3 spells CASSHIQGTEAFF. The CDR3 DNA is TGTGCCAGCAGCCACATACAGGGGACTGAAGCTTTCTTT.

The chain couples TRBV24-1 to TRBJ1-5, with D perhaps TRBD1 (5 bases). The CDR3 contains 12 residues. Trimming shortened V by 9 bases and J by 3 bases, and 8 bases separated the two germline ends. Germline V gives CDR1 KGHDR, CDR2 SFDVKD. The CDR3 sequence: CATSTANQPQHF. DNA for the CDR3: TGTGCCACCTCGACAGCCAATCAGCCCCAGCATTTT.

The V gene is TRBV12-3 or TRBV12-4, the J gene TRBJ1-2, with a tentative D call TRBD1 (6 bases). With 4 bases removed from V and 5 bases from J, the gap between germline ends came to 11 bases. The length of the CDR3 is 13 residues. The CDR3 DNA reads TGTGCCAGCAGTTCGCCAGGGGAGTATGGCTACACCTTC. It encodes CASSSPGEYGYTF.

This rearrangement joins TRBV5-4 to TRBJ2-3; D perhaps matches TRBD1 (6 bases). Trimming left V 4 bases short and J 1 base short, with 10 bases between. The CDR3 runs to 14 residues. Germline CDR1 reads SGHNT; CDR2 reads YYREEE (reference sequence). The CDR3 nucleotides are TGTGCCAGCAGCGGGGACACTCGCACAGATACGCAGTATTTT. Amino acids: CASSGDTRTDTQYF.

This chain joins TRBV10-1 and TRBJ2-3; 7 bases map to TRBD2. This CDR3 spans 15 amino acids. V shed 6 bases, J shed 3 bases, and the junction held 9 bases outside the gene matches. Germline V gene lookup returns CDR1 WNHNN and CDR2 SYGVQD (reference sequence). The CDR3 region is CASSRSSGETDTQYF. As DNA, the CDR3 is TGCGCCAGCAGCCGCTCTAGCGGTGAAACAGATACGCAGTATTTT.

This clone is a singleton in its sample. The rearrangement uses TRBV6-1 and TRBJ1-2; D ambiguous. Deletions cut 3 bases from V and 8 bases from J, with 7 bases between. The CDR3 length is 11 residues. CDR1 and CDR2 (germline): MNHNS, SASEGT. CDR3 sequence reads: CASSDIFGYTF. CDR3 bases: TGTGCCAGCAGTGATATCTTCGGCTACACCTTC.

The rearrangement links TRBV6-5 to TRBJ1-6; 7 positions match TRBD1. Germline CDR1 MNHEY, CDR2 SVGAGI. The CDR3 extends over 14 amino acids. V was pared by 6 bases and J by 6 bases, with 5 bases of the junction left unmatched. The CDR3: CASRTGQINSPLHF. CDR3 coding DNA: TGTGCCAGCAGGACGGGACAGATTAATTCACCCCTCCACTTT.

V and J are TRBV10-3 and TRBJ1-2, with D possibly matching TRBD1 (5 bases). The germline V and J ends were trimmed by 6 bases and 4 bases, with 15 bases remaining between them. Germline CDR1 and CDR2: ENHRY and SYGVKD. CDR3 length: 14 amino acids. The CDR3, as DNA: TGTGCCATCAGCAGGGATACCATCTCCTATGGCTACACCTTC. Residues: CAISRDTISYGYTF.

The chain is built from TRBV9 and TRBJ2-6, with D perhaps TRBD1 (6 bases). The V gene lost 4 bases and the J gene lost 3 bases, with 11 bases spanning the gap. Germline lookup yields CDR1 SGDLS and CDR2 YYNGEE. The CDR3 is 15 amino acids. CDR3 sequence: CASSPQTGGANVLTF. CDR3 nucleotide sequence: TGTGCCAGCAGCCCCCAGACAGGTGGGGCCAACGTCCTGACTTTC.

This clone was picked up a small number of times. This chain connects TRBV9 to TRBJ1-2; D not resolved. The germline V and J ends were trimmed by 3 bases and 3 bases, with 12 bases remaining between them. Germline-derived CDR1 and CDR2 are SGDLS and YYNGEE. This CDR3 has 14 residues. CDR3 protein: CASSAWWRDYGYTF. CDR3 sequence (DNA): TGTGCCAGCAGCGCTTGGTGGCGGGACTATGGCTACACCTTC.

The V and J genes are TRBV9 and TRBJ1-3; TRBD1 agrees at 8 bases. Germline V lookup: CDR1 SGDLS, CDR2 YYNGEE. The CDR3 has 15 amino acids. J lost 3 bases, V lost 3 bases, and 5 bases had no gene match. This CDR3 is CASSARQGSGNTIYF. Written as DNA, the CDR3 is TGTGCCAGCAGCGCGAGACAGGGGAGTGGAAACACCATATATTTT.

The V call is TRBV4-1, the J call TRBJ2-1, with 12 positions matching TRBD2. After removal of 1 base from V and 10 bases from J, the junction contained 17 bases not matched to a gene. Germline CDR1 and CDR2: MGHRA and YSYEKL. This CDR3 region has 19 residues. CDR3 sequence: CASSQAPEVASGRAREQFF. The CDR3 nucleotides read TGCGCCAGCAGCCAAGCTCCCGAAGTAGCTAGCGGGAGGGCGAGGGAGCAGTTCTTC.

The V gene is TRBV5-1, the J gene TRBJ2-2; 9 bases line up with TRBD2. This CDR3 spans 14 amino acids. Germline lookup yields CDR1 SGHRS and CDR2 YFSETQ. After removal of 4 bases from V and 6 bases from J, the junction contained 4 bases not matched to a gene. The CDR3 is CASSNGGGAGELFF. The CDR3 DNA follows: TGCGCCAGCAGCAACGGCGGGGGGGCCGGGGAGCTGTTTTTT.

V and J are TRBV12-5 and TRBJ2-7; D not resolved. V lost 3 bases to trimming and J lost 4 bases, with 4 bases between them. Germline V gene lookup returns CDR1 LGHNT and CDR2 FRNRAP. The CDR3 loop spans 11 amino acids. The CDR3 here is CASGFMYEQYF. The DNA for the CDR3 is TGTGCTAGTGGTTTCATGTACGAGCAGTACTTC.

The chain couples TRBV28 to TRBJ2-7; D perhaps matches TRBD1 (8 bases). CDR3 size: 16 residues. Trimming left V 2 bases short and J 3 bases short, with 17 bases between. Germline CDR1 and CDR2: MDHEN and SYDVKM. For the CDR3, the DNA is TGTGCCAGCAGTTTAGTTCGGACAGGGAGGGACTACGAGCAGTACTTC. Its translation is CASSLVRTGRDYEQYF.

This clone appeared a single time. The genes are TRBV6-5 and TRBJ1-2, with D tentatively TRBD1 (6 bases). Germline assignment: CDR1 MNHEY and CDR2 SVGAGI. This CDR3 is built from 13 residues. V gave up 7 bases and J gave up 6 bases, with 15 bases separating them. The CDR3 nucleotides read TGTGCCAGCACCCTACAGGGAGGGGATGGCTACACCTTC. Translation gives CASTLQGGDGYTF.